This T cell receptor beta chain was identified during a study of beta chain features in type 1 diabetes. Study-wide findings and caveats: Moderate yet significant TCRB CDR3 shortening was seen in Type 1 diabetes patients in all four CD4+ subsets.

Sequencing targeted expressed TCRB transcripts, as all isolated RNA had been reverse transcribed. Profiling relied on immunoSEQ multiplex PCR, and the TCRdb table lists in-frame clones only, not all of them. The sample records 680,000 or so clones, 13% being singletons. Trimming cost V 2 bases and J 4 bases, with 7 bases left between them. This CDR3 region has 13 residues. Germline-derived CDR1 and CDR2 are MNHEY and SMNVEV (reference sequence). This clone was counted a few times. No antigen is known for it. The source is a man in his late teens or twenties with type 1 diabetes. Sequencing used naive CD4+ T cells from blood. The rearrangement joins TRBV27 to TRBJ2-3; D is unclear. Here the CDR3 DNA reads TGTGCCAGCAGTTTAGGCCGGTCAGATACGCAGTATTTT. Its translation: CASSLGRSDTQYF.